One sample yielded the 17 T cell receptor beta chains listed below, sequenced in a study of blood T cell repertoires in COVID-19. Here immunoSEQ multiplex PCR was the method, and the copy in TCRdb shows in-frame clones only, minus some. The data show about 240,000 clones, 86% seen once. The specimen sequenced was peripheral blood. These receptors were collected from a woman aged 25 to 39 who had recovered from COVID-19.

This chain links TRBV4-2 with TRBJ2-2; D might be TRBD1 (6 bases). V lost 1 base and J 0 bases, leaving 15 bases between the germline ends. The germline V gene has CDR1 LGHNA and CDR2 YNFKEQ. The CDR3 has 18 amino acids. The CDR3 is CASSQGQARAANTGELFF. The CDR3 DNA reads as TGTGCCAGCAGCCAAGGACAGGCGCGGGCCGCGAACACCGGGGAGCTGTTTTTT.

The CDR3 sequence: CASSRDPGTSRGEQYF. CDR3 sequence (DNA): TGTGCCAGCAGCCGAGATCCCGGGACTAGCCGAGGCGAGCAGTACTTC. The chain recombines TRBV3-1 (or the pseudogene TRBV3-2) with TRBJ2-7; 9 nucleotides match TRBD2. The CDR3 runs 16 residues. From germline, CDR1 is LGHDT and CDR2 YNNKEL (reference sequence). V lost 4 bases to trimming and J lost 6 bases; unmatched junction nucleotides: 13.

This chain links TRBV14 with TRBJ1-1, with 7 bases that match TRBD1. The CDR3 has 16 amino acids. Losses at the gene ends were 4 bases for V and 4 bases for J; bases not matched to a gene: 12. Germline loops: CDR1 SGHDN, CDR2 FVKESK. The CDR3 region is CASSRRSGTEGTEAFF. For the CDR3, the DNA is TGTGCCAGCAGCCGGCGATCCGGGACAGAGGGCACTGAAGCTTTCTTT.

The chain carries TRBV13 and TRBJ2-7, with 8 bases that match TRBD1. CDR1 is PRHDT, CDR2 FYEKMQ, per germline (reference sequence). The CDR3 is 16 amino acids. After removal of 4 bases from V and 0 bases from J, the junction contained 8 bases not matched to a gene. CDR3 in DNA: TGTGCCAGCAGCTCCGGGACAGGCCCCAGCTCCTACGAGCAGTACTTC. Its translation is CASSSGTGPSSYEQYF.

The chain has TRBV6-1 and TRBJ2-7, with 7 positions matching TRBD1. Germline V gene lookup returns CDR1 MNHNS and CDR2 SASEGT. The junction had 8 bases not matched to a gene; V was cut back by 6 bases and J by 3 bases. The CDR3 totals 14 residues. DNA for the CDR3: TGTGCCAGCAGCCCCAGGGGACAGCGCTACGAGCAGTACTTC. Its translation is CASSPRGQRYEQYF.

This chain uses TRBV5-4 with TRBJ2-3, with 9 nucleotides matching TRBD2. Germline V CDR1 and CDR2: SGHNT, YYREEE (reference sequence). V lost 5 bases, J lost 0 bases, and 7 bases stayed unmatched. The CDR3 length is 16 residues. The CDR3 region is CASSRFAGGSTDTQYF. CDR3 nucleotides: TGTGCCAGCAGTCGTTTCGCGGGGGGGAGCACAGATACGCAGTATTTT.

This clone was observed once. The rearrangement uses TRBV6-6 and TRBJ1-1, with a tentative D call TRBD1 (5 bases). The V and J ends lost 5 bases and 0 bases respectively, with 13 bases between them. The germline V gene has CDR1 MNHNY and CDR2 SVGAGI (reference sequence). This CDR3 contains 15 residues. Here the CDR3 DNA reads TGTGCCAGCAGTAGGGGCGGTGACATGAACACTGAAGCTTTCTTT. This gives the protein CASSRGGDMNTEAFF.

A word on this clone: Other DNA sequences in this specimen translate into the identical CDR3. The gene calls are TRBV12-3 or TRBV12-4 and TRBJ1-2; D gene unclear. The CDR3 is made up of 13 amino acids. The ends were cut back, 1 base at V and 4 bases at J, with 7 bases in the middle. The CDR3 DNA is TGTGCCAGCAGTTTAGGGGGAGCCTATGGCTACACCTTC. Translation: CASSLGGAYGYTF.

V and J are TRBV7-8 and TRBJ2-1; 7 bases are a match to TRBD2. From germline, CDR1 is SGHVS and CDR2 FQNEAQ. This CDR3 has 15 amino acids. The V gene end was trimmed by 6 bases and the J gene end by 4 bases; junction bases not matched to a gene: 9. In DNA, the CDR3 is TGTGCCAGCAGATCCCCGGGACTACTGTACAATGAGCAGTTCTTC. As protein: CASRSPGLLYNEQFF.

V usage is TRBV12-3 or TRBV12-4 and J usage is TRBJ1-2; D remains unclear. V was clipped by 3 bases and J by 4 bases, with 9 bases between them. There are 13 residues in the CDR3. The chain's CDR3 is CASSLGGPYGYTF. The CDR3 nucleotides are TGTGCCAGCAGTTTGGGCGGGCCCTATGGCTACACCTTC.

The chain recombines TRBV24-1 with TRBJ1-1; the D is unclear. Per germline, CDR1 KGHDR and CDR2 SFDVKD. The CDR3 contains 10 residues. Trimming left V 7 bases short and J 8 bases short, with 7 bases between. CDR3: CATRGTEAFF. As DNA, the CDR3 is TGTGCCACCAGGGGCACCGAAGCTTTCTTT.

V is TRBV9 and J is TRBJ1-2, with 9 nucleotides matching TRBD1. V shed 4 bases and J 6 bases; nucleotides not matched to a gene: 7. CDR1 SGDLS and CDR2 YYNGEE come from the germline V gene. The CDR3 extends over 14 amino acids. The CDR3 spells CASSRTGGADGYTF. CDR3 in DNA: TGTGCCAGCAGCAGAACAGGGGGCGCTGATGGCTACACCTTC.

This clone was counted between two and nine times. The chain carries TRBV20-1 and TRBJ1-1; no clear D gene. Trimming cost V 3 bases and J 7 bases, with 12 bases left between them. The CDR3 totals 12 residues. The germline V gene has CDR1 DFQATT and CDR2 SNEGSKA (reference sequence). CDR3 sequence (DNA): TGCAGTGCTAGTGGCGATAAAATTGAAGCTTTCTTT. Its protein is CSASGDKIEAFF.

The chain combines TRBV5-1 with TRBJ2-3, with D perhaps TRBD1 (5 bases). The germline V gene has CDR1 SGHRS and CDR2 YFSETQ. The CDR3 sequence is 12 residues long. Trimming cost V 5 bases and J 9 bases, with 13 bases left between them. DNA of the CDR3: TGCGCCAGCAGTCCGCAGGGTGACACGCAGTATTTT. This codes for CASSPQGDTQYF.

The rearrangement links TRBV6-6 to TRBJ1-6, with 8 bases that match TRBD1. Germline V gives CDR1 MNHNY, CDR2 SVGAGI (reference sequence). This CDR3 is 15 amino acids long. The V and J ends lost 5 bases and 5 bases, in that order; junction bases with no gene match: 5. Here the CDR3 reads CASSGPTGDNSPLHF. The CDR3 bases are TGTGCCAGCAGTGGCCCGACAGGGGATAATTCACCCCTCCACTTT.

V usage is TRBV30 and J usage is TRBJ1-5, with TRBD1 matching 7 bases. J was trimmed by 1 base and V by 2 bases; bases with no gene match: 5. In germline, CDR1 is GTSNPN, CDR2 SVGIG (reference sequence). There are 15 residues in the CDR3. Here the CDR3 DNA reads TGTGCCTGGAGTAAACCGACAGGGAGCAATCAGCCCCAGCATTTT. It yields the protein CAWSKPTGSNQPQHF.

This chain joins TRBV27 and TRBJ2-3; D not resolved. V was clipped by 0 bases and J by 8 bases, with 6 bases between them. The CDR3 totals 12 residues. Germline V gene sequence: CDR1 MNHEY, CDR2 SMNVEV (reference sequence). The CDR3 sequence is CASSLSGGTQYF. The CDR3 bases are TGTGCCAGCAGTTTATCAGGCGGTACGCAGTATTTT.